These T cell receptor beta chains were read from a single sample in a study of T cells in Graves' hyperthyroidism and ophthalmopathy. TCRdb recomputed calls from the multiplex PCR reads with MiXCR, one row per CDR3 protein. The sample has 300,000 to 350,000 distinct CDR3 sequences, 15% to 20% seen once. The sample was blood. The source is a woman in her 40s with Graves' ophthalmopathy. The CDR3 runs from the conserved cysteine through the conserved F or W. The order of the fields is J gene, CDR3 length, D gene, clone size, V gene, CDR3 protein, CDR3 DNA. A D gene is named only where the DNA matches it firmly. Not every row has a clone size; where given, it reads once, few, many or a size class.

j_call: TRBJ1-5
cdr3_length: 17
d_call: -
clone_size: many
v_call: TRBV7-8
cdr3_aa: CASSLLFGRQGNQPQHF
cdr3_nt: TGTGCCAGCAGCTTACTTTTCGGGAGACAGGGCAATCAGCCCCAGCATTTT

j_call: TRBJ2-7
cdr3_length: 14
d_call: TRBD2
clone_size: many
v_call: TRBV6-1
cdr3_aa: CASTRTSGTYEQYF
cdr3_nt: TGTGCCAGCACCAGGACTAGCGGCACCTACGAGCAGTACTTC

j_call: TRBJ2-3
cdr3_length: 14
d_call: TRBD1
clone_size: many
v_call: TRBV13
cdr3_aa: CASSSQTGADTQYF
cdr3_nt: TGTGCCAGCAGCTCCCAGACAGGGGCAGATACGCAGTATTTT

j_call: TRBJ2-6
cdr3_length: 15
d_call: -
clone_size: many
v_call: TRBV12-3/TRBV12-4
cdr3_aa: CASSFRPSGANVLTF
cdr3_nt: TGTGCCAGCAGTTTTCGTCCAAGTGGGGCCAACGTCCTGACTTTC

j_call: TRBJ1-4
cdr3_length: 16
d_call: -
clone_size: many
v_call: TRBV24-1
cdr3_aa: CATSDSPSDGVEKLFF
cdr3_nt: TGTGCCACCAGTGATTCGCCTTCAGATGGGGTTGAAAAACTGTTTTTT

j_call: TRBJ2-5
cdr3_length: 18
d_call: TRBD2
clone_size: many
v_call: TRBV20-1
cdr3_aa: CSASPGLAGGGGTETQYF
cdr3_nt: TGCAGTGCTAGCCCCGGACTAGCGGGAGGTGGCGGTACGGAGACCCAGTACTTC

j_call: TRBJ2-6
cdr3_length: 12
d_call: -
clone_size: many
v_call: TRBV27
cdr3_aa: CATSSGANVLTF
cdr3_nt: TGTGCCACCTCGTCGGGGGCCAACGTCCTGACTTTC

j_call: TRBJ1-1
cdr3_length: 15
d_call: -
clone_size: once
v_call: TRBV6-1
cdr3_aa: CASSAAGLRNTEAFF
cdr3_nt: TGTGCCAGCAGCGCAGCAGGGTTACGGAACACTGAAGCTTTCTTT

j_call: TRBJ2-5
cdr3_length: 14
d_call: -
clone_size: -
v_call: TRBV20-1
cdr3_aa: CSATGMGRQETQYF
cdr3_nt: TGCAGTGCTACGGGTATGGGCAGACAAGAGACCCAGTACTTC

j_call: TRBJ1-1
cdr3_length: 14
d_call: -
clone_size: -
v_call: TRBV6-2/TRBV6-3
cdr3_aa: CASSFLSGNTEAFF
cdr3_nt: TGTGCCAGCAGTTTCTTGTCAGGTAACACTGAAGCTTTCTTT

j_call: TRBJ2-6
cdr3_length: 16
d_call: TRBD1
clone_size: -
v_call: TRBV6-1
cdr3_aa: CASSDRQGSGANVLTF
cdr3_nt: TGTGCCAGCAGTGATAGACAGGGGTCCGGGGCCAACGTCCTGACTTTC

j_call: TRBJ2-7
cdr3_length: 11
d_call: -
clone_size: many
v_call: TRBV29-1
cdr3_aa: CSVLDPGEQYF
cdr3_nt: TGCAGCGTTCTTGACCCGGGCGAGCAGTACTTC

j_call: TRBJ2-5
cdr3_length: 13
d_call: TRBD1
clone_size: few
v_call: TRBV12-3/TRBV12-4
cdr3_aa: CASSGTGRETQYF
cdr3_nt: TGTGCCAGCTCTGGGACAGGGAGGGAGACCCAGTACTTC

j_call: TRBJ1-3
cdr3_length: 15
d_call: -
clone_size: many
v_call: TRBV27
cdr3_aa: CASRSIGSSGNTIYF
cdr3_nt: TGTGCCAGCAGATCCATAGGCTCCTCTGGAAACACCATATATTTT

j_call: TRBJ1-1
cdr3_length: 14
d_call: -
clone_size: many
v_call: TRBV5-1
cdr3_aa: CASSLGLTGTEAFF
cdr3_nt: TGCGCCAGCAGCTTGGGCCTCACGGGAACTGAAGCTTTCTTT

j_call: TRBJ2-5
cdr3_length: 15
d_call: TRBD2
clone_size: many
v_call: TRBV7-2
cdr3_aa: CASSLSSGKRETQYF
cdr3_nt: TGTGCCAGCAGCTTAAGTAGCGGGAAACGAGAGACCCAGTACTTC

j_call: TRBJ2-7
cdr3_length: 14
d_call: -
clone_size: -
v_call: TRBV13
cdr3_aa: CASSLEGSPYEQYF
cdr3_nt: TGTGCCAGCAGCTTAGAGGGCAGTCCCTACGAGCAGTACTTC

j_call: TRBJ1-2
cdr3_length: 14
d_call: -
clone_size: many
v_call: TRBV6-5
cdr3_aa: CASGLGVRSYGYTF
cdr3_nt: TGTGCCAGCGGCCTGGGAGTTCGATCCTATGGCTACACCTTC

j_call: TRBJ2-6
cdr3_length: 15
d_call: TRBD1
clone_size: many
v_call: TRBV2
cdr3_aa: CASRTGGSGANVLTF
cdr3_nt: TGTGCCAGCAGGACAGGGGGCTCTGGGGCCAACGTCCTGACTTTC

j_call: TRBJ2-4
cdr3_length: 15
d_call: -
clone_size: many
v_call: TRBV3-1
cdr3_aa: CASSQDPGAENIQYF
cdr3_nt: TGTGCCAGCAGCCAAGATCCGGGAGCGGAAAACATTCAGTACTTC

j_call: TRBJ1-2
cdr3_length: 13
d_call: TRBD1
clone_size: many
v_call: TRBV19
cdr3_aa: CASRTGGVGGYTF
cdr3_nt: TGTGCCAGCCGGACAGGGGGCGTCGGTGGCTACACCTTC

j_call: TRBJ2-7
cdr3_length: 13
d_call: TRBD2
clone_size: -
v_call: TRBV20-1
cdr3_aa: CGAELAGVDEQYF
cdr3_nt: TGCGGCGCAGAACTAGCGGGAGTTGACGAGCAGTACTTC

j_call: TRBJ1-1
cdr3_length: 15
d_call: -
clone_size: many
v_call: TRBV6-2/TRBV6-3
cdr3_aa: CASSLTRLANTEAFF
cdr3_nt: TGTGCCAGCAGTTTAACCCGATTGGCGAACACTGAAGCTTTCTTT

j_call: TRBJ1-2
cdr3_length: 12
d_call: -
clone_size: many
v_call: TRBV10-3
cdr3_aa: CAIRAGLEGYTF
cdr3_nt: TGTGCCATAAGGGCAGGGTTAGAAGGCTACACCTTC

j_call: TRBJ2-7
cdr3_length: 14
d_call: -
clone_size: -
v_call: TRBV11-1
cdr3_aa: CASSRATRAHEQYF
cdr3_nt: TGTGCCAGCAGCCGCGCCACCAGGGCCCACGAGCAGTACTTC

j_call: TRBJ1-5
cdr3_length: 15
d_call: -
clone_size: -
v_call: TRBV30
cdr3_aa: CAWSAPGRGIWPQHF
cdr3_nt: TGTGCCTGGAGTGCCCCGGGACGGGGGATCTGGCCCCAGCATTTT

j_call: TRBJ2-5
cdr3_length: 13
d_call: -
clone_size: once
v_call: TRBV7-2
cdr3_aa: CASSFLGQETQYF
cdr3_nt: TGTGCCAGCAGCTTTCTGGGCCAAGAGACCCAGTACTTC

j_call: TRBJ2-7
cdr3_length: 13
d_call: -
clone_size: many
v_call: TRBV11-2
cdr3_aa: CASSLALFDEQYF
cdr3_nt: TGTGCCAGCAGCTTAGCACTTTTCGACGAGCAGTACTTC

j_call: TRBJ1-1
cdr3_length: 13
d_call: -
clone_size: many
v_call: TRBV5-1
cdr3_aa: CASSSGGWTEAFF
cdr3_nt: TGCGCCAGCAGCTCCGGCGGGTGGACTGAAGCTTTCTTT

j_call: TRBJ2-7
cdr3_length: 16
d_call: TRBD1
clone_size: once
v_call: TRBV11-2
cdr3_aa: CASSLLGGASNYEQYF
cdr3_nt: TGTGCCAGCAGCTTATTAGGGGGCGCATCGAACTACGAGCAGTACTTC

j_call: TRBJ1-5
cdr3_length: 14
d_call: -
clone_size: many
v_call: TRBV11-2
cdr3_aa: CASSSGFSNQPQHF
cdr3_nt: TGTGCCAGCAGCTCAGGGTTTAGCAATCAGCCCCAGCATTTT

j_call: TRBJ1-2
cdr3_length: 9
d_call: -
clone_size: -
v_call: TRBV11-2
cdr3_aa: CASSPGYTF
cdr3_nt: TGTGCCAGCAGCCCAGGGTACACCTTC

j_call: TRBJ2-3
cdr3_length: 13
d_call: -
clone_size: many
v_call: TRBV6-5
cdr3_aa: CASSYREADTQYF
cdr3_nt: TGTGCCAGCAGTTATAGGGAGGCAGATACGCAGTATTTT

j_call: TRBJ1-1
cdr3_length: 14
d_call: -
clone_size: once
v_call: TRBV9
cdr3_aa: CASSVGGDGTEAFF
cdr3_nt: TGTGCCAGCAGCGTAGGGGGGGATGGCACTGAAGCTTTCTTT

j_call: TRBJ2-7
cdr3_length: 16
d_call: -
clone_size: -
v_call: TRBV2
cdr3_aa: CASSEGVPGRSYEQYF
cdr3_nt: TGTGCCAGCAGTGAAGGCGTCCCGGGGCGGTCCTACGAGCAGTACTTC

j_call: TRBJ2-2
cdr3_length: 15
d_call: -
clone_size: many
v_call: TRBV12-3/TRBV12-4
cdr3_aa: CASSLDRVRTGELFF
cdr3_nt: TGTGCCAGCAGTTTGGACAGAGTACGCACCGGGGAGCTGTTTTTT

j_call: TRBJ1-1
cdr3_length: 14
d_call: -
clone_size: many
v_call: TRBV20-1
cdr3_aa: CSAREDRSHTEAFF
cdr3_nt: TGCAGTGCTAGAGAAGACAGGAGTCACACTGAAGCTTTCTTT

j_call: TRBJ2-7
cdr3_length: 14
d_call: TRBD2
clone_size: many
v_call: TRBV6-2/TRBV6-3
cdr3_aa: CASSLGLADYEQYF
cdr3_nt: TGTGCCAGCAGCCTCGGACTAGCGGATTACGAGCAGTACTTC

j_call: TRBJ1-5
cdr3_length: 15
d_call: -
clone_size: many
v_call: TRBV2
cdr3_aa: CASSESDPGGQPQHF
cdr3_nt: TGTGCCAGCAGTGAATCGGACCCCGGCGGCCAGCCCCAGCATTTT

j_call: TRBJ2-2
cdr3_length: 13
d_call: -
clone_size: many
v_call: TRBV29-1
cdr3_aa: CSVVSPSSGELFF
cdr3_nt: TGCAGCGTTGTCTCTCCATCATCCGGGGAGCTGTTTTTT

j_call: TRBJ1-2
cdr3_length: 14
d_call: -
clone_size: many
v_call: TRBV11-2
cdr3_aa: CASSSTTISSGYTF
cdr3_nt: TGTGCCAGCAGCTCTACGACAATCTCGAGTGGCTACACCTTC

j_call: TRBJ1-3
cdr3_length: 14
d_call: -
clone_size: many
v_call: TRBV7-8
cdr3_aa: CASSLASSGNTIYF
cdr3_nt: TGTGCCAGCAGCTTAGCCTCCTCTGGAAACACCATATATTTT

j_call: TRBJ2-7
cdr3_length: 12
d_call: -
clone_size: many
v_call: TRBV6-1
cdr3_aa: CASSSDRYEQYF
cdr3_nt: TGTGCCAGCAGCTCGGACCGCTACGAGCAGTACTTC

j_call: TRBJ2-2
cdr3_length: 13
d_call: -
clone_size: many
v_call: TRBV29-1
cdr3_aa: CSVVGSTAGELFF
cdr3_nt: TGCAGCGTTGTAGGTTCGACCGCCGGGGAGCTGTTTTTT

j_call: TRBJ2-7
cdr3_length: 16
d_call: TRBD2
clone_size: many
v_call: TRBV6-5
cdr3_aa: CASRGTQREFSYEQYF
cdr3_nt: TGTGCCAGCAGGGGAACCCAGCGGGAGTTCTCCTACGAGCAGTACTTC

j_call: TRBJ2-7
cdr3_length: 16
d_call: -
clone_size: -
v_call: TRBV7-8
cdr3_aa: CASSSLTSSSSYEQYF
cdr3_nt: TGTGCCAGCAGCTCCCTCACTAGTTCGAGCTCCTACGAGCAGTACTTC

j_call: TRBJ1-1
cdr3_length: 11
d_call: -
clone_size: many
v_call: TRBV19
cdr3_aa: CASSWTGEAFF
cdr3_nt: TGTGCCAGTAGTTGGACGGGGGAAGCTTTCTTT

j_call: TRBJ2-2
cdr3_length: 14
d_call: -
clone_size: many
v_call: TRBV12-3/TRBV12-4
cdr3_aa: CASRFSSNTGELFF
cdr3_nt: TGTGCCAGCAGATTTAGCTCGAACACCGGGGAGCTGTTTTTT

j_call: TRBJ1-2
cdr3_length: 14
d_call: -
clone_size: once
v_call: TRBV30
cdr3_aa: CAWRFKTGLYGYTF
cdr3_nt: TGTGCCTGGAGGTTTAAAACAGGACTCTATGGCTACACCTTC

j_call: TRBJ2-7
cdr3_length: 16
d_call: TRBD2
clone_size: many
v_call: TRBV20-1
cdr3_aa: CSASSWAGGPPYEQYF
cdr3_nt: TGCAGTGCTAGTAGCTGGGCGGGAGGGCCTCCTTACGAGCAGTACTTC

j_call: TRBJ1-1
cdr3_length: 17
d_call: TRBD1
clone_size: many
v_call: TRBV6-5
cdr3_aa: CASSYSLPGGLNTEAFF
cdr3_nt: TGTGCCAGCAGTTACTCACTCCCAGGGGGGCTGAACACTGAAGCTTTCTTT

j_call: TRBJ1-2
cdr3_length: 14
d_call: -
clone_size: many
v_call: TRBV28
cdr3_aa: CASSFGGSQVDYTF
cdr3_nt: TGTGCCAGCAGTTTTGGGGGCTCGCAAGTAGACTACACCTTC

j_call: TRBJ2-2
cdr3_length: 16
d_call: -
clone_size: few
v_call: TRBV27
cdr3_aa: CASSLHLGIRTGELFF
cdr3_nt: TGTGCCAGCAGTTTACACCTGGGTATACGGACCGGGGAGCTGTTTTTT

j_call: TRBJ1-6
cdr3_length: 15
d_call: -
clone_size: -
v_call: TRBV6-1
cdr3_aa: CASRAADRANSPLHF
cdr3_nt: TGTGCCAGCAGGGCCGCGGACAGAGCCAATTCACCCCTCCACTTT

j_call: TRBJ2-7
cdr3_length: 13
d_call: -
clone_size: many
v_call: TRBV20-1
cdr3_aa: CSVPRVVLREQYF
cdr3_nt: TGCAGTGTCCCGAGGGTCGTGCTGCGCGAGCAGTACTTC

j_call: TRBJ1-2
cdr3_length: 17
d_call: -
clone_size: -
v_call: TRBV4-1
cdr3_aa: CASSDSGSESAGYGYNF
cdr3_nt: TGCGCCAGCAGCGACTCGGGTTCCGAGTCAGCGGGGTATGGCTACAACTTC

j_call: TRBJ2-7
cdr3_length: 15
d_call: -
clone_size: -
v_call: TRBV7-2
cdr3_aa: CASTVTGPASYEQYF
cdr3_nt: TGTGCCAGCACCGTAACAGGGCCAGCCTCCTACGAGCAGTACTTC

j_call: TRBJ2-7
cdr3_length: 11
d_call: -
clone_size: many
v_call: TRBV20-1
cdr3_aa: CSASFGDEQYF
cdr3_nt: TGCAGTGCTAGTTTCGGGGACGAGCAGTACTTC

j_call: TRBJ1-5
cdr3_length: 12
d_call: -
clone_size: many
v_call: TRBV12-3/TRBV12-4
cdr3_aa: CASSLDSQPQHF
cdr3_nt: TGTGCCAGCAGCCTAGATAGCCAGCCCCAGCATTTT